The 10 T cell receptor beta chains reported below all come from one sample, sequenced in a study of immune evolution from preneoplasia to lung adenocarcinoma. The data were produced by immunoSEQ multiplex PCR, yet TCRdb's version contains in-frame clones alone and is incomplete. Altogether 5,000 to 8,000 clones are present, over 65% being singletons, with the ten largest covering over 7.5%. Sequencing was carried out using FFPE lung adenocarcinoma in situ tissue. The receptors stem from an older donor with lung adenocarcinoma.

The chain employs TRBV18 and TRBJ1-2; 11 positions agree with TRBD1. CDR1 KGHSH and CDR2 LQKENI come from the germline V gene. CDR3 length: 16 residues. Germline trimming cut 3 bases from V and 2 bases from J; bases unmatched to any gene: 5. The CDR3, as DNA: TGTGCCAGCTCACCCGGGACAGGGGGGCGGAACTATGGCTACACCTTC. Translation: CASSPGTGGRNYGYTF.

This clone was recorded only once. CDR3 sequence: CASSSSGRDIGKLFF. In DNA, the CDR3 is TGTGCCAGCTCATCCTCGGGGAGGGACATTGGAAAACTGTTTTTT. The rearrangement uses TRBV18 and TRBJ1-4; perhaps TRBD1 as D (6 bases). Germline lookup yields CDR1 KGHSH and CDR2 LQKENI. The CDR3 consists of 15 residues. Trimming took 5 bases from V and 10 from J, leaving 20 bases between them. Variable domain in full (rest from reference TRBV18 and TRBJ1-4): NAGVMQNPRHLVRRRGQEARLRCSPMKGHSHVYWYRQLPEEGLKFMVYLQKENIIDESGMPKERFSAEFPKEGPSILRIQQVVRGDSAAYFCASSSSGRDIGKLFFGSGTQLSVL.

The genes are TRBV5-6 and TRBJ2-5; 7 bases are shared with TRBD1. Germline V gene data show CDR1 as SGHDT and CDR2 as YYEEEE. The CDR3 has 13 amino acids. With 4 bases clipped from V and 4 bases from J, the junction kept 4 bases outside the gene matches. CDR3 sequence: CASSPGQLETQYF. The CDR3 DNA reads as TGTGCCAGCAGCCCGGGACAGTTAGAGACCCAGTACTTC.

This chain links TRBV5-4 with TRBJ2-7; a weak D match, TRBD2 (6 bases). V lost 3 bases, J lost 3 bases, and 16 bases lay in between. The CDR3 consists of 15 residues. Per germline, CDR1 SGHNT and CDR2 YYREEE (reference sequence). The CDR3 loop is CASSSAGTGDYEQYF. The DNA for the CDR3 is TGTGCCAGCAGCTCGGCCGGGACTGGGGACTACGAGCAGTACTTC.

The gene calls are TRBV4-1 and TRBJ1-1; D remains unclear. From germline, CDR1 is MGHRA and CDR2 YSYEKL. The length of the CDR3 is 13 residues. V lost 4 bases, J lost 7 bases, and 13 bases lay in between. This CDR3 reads CASSPPDLIEAFF. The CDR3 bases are TGCGCCAGCAGCCCCCCCGATCTTATTGAAGCTTTCTTT.

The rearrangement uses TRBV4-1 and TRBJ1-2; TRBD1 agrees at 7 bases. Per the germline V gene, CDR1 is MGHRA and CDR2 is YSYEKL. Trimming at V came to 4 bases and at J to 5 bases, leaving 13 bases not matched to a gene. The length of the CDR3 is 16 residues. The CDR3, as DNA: TGCGCCAGCAGCCCCCAAGAGAGGGGGCGCGGATATGGCTACACCTTC. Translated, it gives CASSPQERGRGYGYTF.

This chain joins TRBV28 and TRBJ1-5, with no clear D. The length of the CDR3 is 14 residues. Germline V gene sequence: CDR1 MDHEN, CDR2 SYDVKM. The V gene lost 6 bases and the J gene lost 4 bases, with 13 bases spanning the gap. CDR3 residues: CASRVTQRNQPQHF. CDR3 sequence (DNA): TGTGCCAGCAGGGTCACCCAGCGGAATCAGCCCCAGCATTTT.

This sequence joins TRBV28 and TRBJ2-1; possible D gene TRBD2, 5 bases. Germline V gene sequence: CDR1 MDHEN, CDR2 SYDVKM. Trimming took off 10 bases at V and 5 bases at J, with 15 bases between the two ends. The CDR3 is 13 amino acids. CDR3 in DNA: TGTGCCAACCAACGTGGAGGAGACAATGAGCAGTTCTTC. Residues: CANQRGGDNEQFF. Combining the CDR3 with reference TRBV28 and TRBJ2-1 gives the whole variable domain DVKVTQSSRYLVKRTGEKVFLECVQDMDHENMFWYRQDPGLGLRLIYFSYDVKMKEKGDIPEGYSVSREKKERFSLILESASTNQTSMYLCANQRGGDNEQFFGPGTRLTVL.

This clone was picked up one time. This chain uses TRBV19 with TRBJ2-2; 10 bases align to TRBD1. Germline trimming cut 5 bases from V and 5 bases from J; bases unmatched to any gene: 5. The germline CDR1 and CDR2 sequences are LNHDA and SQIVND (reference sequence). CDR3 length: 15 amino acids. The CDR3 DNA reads TGTGCCAGTAGTTCCTGGACAGGGGGAACCGGGGAGCTGTTTTTT. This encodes CASSSWTGGTGELFF.

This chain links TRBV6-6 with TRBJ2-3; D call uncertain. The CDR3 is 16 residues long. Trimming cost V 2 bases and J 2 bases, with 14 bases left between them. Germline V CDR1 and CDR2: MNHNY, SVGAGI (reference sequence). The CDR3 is CASSYVLSPLTDTQYF. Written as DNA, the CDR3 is TGTGCCAGCAGTTACGTCCTCAGCCCCCTCACAGATACGCAGTATTTT.